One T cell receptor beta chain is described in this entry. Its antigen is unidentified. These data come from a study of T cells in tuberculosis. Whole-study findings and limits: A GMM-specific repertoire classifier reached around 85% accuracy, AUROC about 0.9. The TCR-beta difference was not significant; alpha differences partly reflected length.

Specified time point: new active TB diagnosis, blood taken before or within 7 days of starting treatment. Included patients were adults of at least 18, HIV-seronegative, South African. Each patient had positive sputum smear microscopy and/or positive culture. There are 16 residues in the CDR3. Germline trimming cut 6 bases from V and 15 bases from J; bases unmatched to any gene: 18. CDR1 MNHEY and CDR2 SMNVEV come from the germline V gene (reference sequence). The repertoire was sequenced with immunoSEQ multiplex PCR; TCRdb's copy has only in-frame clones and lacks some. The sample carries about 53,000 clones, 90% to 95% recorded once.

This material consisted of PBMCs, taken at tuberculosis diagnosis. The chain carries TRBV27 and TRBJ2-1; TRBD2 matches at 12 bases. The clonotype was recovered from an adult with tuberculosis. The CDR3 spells CASSLGLAGMEMRPFF. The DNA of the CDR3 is TGTGCCAGCAGCCTCGGACTAGCGGGAATGGAAATGAGGCCGTTCTTC.